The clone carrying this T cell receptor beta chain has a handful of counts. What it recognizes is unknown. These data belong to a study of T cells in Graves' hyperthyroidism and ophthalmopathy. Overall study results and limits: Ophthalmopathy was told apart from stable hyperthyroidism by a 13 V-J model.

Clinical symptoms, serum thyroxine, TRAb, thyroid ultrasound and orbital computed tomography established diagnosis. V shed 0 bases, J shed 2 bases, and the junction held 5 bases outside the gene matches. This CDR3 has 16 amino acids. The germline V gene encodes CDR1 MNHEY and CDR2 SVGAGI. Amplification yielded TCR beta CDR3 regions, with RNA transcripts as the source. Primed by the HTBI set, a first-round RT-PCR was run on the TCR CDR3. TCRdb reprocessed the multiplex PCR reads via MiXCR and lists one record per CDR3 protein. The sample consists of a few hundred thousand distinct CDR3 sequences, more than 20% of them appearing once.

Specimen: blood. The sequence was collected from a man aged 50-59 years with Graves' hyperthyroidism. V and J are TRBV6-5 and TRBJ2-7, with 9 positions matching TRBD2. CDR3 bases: TGTGCCAGCAGTTACTCGAGCGGGGGGATTACCTACGAGCAGTACTTC. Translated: CASSYSSGGITYEQYF.